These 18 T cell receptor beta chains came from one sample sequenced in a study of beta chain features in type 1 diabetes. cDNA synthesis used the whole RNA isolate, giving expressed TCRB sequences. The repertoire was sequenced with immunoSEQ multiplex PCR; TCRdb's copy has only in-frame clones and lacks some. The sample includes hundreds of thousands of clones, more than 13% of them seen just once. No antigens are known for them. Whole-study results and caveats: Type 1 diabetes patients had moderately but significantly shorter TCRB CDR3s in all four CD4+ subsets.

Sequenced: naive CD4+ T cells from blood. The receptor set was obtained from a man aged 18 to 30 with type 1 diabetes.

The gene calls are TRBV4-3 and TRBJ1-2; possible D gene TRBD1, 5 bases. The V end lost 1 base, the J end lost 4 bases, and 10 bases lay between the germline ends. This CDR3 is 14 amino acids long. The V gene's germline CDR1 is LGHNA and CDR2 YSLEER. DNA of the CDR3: TGCGCCAGCAGCCAAGGGGGCCCCCCCTATGGCTACACCTTC. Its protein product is CASSQGGPPYGYTF.

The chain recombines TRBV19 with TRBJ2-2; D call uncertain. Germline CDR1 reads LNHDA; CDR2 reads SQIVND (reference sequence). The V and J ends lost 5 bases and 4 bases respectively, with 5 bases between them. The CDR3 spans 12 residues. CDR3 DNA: TGTGCCAGTAGTCTACGCACCGGGGAGCTGTTTTTT. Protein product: CASSLRTGELFF. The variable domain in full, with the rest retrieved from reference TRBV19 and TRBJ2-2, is DGGITQSPKYLFRKEGQNVTLSCEQNLNHDAMYWYRQDPGQGLRLIYYSQIVNDFQKGDIAEGYSVSREKKESFPLTVTSAQKNPTAFYLCASSLRTGELFFGEGSRLTVL.

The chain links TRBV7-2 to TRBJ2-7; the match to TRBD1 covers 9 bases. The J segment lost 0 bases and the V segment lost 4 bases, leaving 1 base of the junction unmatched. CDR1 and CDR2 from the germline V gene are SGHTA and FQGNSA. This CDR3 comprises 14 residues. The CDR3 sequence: CASSSTGGSYEQYF. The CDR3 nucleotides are TGTGCCAGCAGCTCGACAGGGGGCTCCTACGAGCAGTACTTC.

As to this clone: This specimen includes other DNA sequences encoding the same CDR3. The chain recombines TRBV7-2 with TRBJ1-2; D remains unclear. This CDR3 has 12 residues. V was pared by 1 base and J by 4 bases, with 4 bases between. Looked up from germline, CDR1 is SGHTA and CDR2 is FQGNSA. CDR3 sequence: CASSLGGYGYTF. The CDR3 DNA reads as TGTGCCAGCAGCTTAGGCGGCTATGGCTACACCTTC.

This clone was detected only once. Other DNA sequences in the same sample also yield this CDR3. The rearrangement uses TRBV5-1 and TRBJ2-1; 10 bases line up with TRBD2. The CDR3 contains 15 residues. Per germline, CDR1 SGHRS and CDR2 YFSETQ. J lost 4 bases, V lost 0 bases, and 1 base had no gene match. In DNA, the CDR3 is TGCGCCAGCAGCTTGGAACTAGCGGGGTACAATGAGCAGTTCTTC. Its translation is CASSLELAGYNEQFF.

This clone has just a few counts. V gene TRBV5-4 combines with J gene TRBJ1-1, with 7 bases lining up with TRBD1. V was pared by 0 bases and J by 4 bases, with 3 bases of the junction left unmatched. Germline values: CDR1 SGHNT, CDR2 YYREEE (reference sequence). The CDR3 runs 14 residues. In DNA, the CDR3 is TGTGCCAGCAGCTTGGTTCAGGGGGTCACTGAAGCTTTCTTT. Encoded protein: CASSLVQGVTEAFF.

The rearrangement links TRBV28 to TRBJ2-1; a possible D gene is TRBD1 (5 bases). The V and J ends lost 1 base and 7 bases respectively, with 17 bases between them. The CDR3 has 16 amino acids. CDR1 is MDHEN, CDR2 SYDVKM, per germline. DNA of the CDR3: TGTGCCAGCAGTTTATCTGGGCAGGGAAGAGGAAATGAGCAGTTCTTC. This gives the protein CASSLSGQGRGNEQFF.

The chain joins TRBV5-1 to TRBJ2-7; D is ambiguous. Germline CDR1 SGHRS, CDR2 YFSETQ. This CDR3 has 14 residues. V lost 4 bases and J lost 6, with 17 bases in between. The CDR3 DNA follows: TGCGCCAGCAGCCCAGACACGGCCTCCGGCGAGCAGTACTTC. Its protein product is CASSPDTASGEQYF.

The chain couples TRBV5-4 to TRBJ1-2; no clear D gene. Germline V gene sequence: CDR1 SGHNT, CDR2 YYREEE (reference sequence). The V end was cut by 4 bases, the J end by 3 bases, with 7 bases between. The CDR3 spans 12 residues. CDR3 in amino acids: CASSEPDYGYTF. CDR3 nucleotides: TGTGCCAGCAGCGAACCCGACTATGGCTACACCTTC.

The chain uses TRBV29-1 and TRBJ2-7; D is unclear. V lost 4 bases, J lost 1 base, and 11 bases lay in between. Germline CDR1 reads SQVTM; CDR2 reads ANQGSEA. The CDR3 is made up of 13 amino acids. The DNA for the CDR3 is TGCAGCGTTGCTGGGCGGATGTCCTACGAGCAGTACTTC. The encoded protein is CSVAGRMSYEQYF.

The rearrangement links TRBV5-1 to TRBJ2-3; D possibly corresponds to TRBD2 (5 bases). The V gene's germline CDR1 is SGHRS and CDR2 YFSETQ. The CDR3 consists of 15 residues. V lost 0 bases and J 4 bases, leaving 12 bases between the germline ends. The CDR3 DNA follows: TGCGCCAGCAGCTTGGGAGGGCAGTCCGCAGATACGCAGTATTTT. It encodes CASSLGGQSADTQYF.

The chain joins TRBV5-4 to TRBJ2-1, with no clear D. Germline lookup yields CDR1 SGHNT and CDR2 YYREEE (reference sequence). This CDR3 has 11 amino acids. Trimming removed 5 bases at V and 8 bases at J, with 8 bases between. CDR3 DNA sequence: TGTGCCAGCAGAACTTACCATGAGCAGTTCTTC. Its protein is CASRTYHEQFF.

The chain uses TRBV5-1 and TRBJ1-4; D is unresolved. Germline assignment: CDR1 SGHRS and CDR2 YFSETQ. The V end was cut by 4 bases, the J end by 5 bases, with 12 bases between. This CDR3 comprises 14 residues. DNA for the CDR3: TGCGCCAGCAGCCAGGACGGCAGGAATGAAAAACTGTTTTTT. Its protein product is CASSQDGRNEKLFF.

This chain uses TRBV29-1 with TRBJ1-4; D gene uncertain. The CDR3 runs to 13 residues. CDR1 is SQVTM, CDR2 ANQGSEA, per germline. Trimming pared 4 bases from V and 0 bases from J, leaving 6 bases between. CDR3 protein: CSVVVATNEKLFF. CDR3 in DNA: TGCAGCGTTGTGGTTGCAACTAATGAAAAACTGTTTTTT.

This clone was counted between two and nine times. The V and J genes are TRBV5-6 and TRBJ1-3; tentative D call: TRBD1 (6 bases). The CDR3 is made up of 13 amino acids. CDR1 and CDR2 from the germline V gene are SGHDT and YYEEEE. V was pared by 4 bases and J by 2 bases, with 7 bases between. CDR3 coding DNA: TGTGCCAGCAGCCGGACAGCTGGAAACACCATATATTTT. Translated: CASSRTAGNTIYF.

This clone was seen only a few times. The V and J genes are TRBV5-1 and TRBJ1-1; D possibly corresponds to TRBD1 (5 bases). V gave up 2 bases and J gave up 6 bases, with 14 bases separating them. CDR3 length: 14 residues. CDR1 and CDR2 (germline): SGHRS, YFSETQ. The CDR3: CASSLAGLVSEAFF. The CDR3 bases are TGCGCCAGCAGCTTAGCAGGGTTGGTTTCTGAAGCTTTCTTT.

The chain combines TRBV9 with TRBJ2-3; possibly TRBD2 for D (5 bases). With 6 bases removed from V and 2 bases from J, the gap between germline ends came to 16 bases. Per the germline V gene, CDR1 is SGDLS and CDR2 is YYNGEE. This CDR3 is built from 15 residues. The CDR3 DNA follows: TGTGCCAGCACCGGAAGCGCGGGCACCACAGATACGCAGTATTTT. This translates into CASTGSAGTTDTQYF.

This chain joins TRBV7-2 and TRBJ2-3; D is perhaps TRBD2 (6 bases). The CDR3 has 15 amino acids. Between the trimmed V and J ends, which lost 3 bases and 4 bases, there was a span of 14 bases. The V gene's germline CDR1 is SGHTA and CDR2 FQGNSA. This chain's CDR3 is CASSFEGRGADTQYF. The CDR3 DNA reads TGTGCCAGCAGCTTCGAAGGGCGCGGGGCAGATACGCAGTATTTT.